This TCR beta chain was sequenced in a study of shared clonotypes between healthy human individuals. Whole-study findings and limits: An anticipated effect of sequencing depth on clonotype sharing among donors was recognized.

Germline V gene lookup returns CDR1 LGHNA and CDR2 YSLEER. This CDR3 contains 16 residues. Losses at the gene ends were 0 bases for V and 5 bases for J; bases not matched to a gene: 9. Sequencing used immunoSEQ multiplex PCR; TCRdb keeps in-frame clones, though not all of them. The sample consists of under 2,500,000 clones, more than 90% of them appearing once. Comments on this clone: What it binds is unknown.

Naive CD4+ cells were CD45RA-selected; the remaining cells were memory. Sequencing was done on a sample of naive CD4+ T cells sorted from blood. The subset was: CD45RA+ positively selected. The chain carries TRBV4-3 and TRBJ2-7; 8 bases are shared with TRBD2. This sequence was found in a young man in good health. CDR3 sequence reads: CASSQETSALGHEQYF. The CDR3 bases are TGCGCCAGCAGCCAAGAGACTAGCGCCCTTGGACACGAGCAGTACTTC.